The rows below give T cell receptor beta chains drawn from one sample of a study of cytomegalovirus exposure and HLA in healthy donors. TCRdb's copy holds only in-frame clones and misses some; the assay was immunoSEQ multiplex PCR. This sample has 100,000 to 150,000 clones, with approximately 80% found just once. Sequencing used PBMCs. These receptors originate from a man over 45 in good health and CMV-seronegative. CDR3s include the opening cysteine and the closing phenylalanine or tryptophan. A D gene is named only where the DNA matches it firmly. Not every row has a clone size; where given, it reads once, few, many or a size class.

size,J,V,D,CDR3,DNA
-,TRBJ1-2,TRBV6-1,-,CASSGGSYGYTF,TGTGCCAGCAGTGGGGGCAGCTATGGCTACACCTTC
-,TRBJ2-7,TRBV13,-,CASSLAAGLSYEQYF,TGTGCCAGCAGCTTAGCAGCAGGGCTGTCCTACGAGCAGTACTTC
-,TRBJ2-5,TRBV5-1,-,CASSFSPGQETQYF,TGCGCCAGCAGCTTCTCACCGGGACAAGAGACCCAGTACTTC
-,TRBJ1-1,TRBV25-1,TRBD1,CASSENRQGNTEAFF,TGTGCCAGCAGTGAAAACCGACAGGGGAACACTGAAGCTTTCTTT
-,TRBJ1-2,TRBV6-1,TRBD1,CASRLTGPSYGYTF,TGTGCCAGCAGGCTGACAGGGCCCTCCTATGGCTACACCTTC
-,TRBJ1-4,TRBV11-2,-,CASSLDGRVFEKLFF,TGTGCCAGCAGCTTAGATGGCAGGGTATTCGAAAAACTGTTTTTT
-,TRBJ2-1,TRBV9,-,CASSKGGNEQFF,TGTGCCAGCAGCAAAGGGGGCAATGAGCAGTTCTTC
-,TRBJ1-2,TRBV9,TRBD1,CASTPTGHLYGYTF,TGTGCCAGCACCCCGACAGGGCACCTCTATGGCTACACCTTC
-,TRBJ2-5,TRBV4-2,-,CASSSLGSETQYF,TGTGCCAGCAGCTCACTAGGTTCTGAGACCCAGTACTTC
-,TRBJ1-1,TRBV2,-,CAMQVNRNTEAFF,TGTGCCATGCAGGTTAACAGGAACACTGAAGCTTTCTTT
-,TRBJ2-2,TRBV27,TRBD2,CASSLSVSGARTGELFF,TGTGCCAGCAGTTTATCGGTTAGCGGGGCGCGCACCGGGGAGCTGTTTTTT
-,TRBJ1-5,TRBV19,TRBD1,CASSIRTGLSNQPQHF,TGTGCCAGTAGTATCCGGACAGGGTTAAGCAATCAGCCCCAGCATTTT
-,TRBJ2-7,TRBV7-9,TRBD2,CASSSGTSREQYF,TGTGCCAGCAGTAGCGGGACTTCCCGCGAGCAGTACTTC
once,TRBJ2-2,TRBV7-7,-,CASSLWPTNTGELFF,TGTGCTAGCAGCTTATGGCCCACGAACACCGGGGAGCTGTTTTTT
-,TRBJ2-2,TRBV29-1,-,CSAVPGTGELFF,TGCAGCGCCGTACCGGGTACCGGGGAGCTGTTTTTT